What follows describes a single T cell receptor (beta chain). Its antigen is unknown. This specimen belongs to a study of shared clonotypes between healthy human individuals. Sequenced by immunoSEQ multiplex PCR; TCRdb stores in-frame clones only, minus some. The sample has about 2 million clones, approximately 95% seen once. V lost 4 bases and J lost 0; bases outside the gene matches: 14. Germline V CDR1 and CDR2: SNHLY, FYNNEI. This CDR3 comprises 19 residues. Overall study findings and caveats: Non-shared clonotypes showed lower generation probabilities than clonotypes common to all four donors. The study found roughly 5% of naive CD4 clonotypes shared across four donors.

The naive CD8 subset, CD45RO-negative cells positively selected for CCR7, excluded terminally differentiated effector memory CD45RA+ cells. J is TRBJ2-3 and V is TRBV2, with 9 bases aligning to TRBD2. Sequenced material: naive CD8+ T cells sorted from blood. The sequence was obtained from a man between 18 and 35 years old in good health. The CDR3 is CASSGTSVTMPPSTDTQYF. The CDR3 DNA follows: TGTGCCAGCAGTGGGACTAGCGTTACCATGCCCCCTAGCACAGATACGCAGTATTTT.